Presented here are 11 T cell receptor beta chains from one specimen sequenced in a study of blood T cell repertoires in COVID-19. Repertoires were generated with immunoSEQ multiplex PCR, while TCRdb's copy carries only in-frame clones and drops some. The table shows over 85,000 clones, with over 75% occurring only once. Sample: peripheral blood. The receptors were gathered from a man between 60 and 70 years old with acute or convalescent COVID-19.

As concerns this clone: This is likely a read error, given that the CDR3 carries no conserved phenylalanine or tryptophan at its end. No DNA is shown, since the ends of the CDR3 on it are uncertain; the CDR3 is the one TCRdb lists. The chain combines TRBV19 with TRBJ1-4. 13 amino acids form the CDR3, both terminal residues included. Germline CDR1 is LNHDA and CDR2 is SQIVND (reference sequence). The CDR3 loop reads CASSIGGPGPVTV.

The rearrangement uses TRBV5-4 and TRBJ2-1; TRBD1 matches 8 bases. Trimming took 0 bases from V and 1 from J; bases not matched to a gene: 0. This CDR3 contains 15 residues. CDR1 is SGHNT and CDR2 is YYREEE in the germline V gene (reference sequence). The CDR3 DNA reads as TGTGCCAGCAGCTTGGACAGGGGGTCCTACAATGAGCAGTTCTTC. It translates to CASSLDRGSYNEQFF. The whole variable domain, filled in from reference TRBV5-4 and TRBJ2-1, reads ETGVTQSPTHLIKTRGQQVTLRCSSQSGHNTVSWYQQALGQGPQFIFQYYREEENGRGNFPPRFSGLQFPNYSSELNVNALELDDSALYLCASSLDRGSYNEQFFGPGTRLTVL.

The J gene is TRBJ1-5, the V gene TRBV12-3 or TRBV12-4; weak D call: TRBD1 (6 bases). The CDR3 sequence is 13 residues long. The V gene lost 8 bases and the J gene lost 7 bases, with 15 bases spanning the gap. The CDR3 coding sequence is TGTGCCAGCTCGACAGGCGGGTGGCAGCCCCAGCATTTT. Translation gives CASSTGGWQPQHF.

V usage is TRBV11-3 and J usage is TRBJ2-3, with TRBD2 matching 7 bases. CDR1 is SGHNT, CDR2 YENEEA, per germline. V trimming: 5 bases; J trimming: 1 base; junction bases outside the gene matches: 3. The CDR3 contains 14 residues. The chain's CDR3 is CASSRSGGTDTQYF. The CDR3 DNA follows: TGTGCCAGCAGCAGAAGCGGGGGCACAGATACGCAGTATTTT.

This chain connects TRBV29-1 to TRBJ1-5, with D possibly being TRBD1 (5 bases). The CDR3 is made up of 12 amino acids. The ends were cut back, 2 bases at V and 11 bases at J, with 13 bases in the middle. Germline V gene lookup returns CDR1 SQVTM and CDR2 ANQGSEA. CDR3 loop: CSVELAGTAQHF. The CDR3 DNA reads as TGCAGCGTTGAATTGGCGGGGACGGCCCAGCATTTT.

This clone has a handful of counts. The V call is TRBV6-5, the J call TRBJ2-7, with TRBD2 matching 15 bases. CDR1 is MNHEY, CDR2 SVGAGI, per germline. The CDR3 loop spans 16 amino acids. Trimming cost V 2 bases and J 3 bases; bases outside gene matches: 2. Written as DNA, the CDR3 is TGTGCCAGCAGTTACGCGGGACTAGCGGGAGGCTACGAGCAGTACTTC. Residues: CASSYAGLAGGYEQYF.

The V gene is TRBV5-5, the J gene TRBJ2-5, with D possibly being TRBD2 (6 bases). Germline V gene sequence: CDR1 SGHKS, CDR2 YYEKEE (reference sequence). V dropped 2 bases and J dropped 2 bases, with 10 bases sitting between them. This CDR3 has 14 amino acids. The CDR3: CASSFSGRQETQYF. The DNA of the CDR3 is TGTGCCAGCAGCTTCAGCGGGCGTCAAGAGACCCAGTACTTC.

This clone was detected a few times. Here the CDR3 DNA reads TGTGCCAGCAGCCAAGATCGGTTCTCGGAGACCCAGTACTTC. Its protein is CASSQDRFSETQYF. This rearrangement joins TRBV3-1 (or the pseudogene TRBV3-2) to TRBJ2-5; D is unclear. Germline-derived CDR1 and CDR2 are LGHDT and YNNKEL (reference sequence). V lost 0 bases, J lost 5 bases, and 10 bases lay in between. The CDR3 covers 14 residues.

The gene calls are TRBV10-3 and TRBJ1-4; D gene ambiguous. Germline CDR1 ENHRY, CDR2 SYGVKD. The CDR3 consists of 12 residues. V lost 6 bases and J lost 7, with 9 bases in between. The CDR3 bases are TGTGCCATCAGGGGTTCAGGTGAAAAACTGTTTTTT. Translating it yields CAIRGSGEKLFF.

The rearrangement links TRBV6-5 to TRBJ1-5; D is unclear. V was shortened by 5 bases and J by 6 bases, with 17 bases between the two germline ends. Germline CDR1 is MNHEY and CDR2 is SVGAGI. CDR3 length equals 15 residues. The CDR3: CASSTVMSSSQPQHF. The CDR3 region has the DNA TGTGCCAGCAGTACCGTCATGAGTAGTTCTCAGCCCCAGCATTTT.

The gene calls are TRBV6-5 and TRBJ1-4, with no clear D. The CDR3 length is 11 residues. Deletions cut 7 bases from V and 4 bases from J, with 4 bases between. In germline, CDR1 is MNHEY, CDR2 SVGAGI. CDR3 sequence: CASIRNEKLFF. CDR3 nucleotide sequence: TGTGCCAGCATCCGTAATGAAAAACTGTTTTTT.